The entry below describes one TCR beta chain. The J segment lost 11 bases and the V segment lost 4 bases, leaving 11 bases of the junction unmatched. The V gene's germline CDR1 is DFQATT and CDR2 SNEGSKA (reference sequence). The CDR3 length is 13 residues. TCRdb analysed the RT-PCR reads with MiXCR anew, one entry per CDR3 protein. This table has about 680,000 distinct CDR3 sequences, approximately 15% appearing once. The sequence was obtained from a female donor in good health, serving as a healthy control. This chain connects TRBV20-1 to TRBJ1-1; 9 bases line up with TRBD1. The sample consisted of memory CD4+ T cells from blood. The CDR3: CSATTYRGREAFF. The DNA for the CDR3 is TGCAGTGCTACCACCTACAGGGGGCGAGAGGCTTTCTTT.